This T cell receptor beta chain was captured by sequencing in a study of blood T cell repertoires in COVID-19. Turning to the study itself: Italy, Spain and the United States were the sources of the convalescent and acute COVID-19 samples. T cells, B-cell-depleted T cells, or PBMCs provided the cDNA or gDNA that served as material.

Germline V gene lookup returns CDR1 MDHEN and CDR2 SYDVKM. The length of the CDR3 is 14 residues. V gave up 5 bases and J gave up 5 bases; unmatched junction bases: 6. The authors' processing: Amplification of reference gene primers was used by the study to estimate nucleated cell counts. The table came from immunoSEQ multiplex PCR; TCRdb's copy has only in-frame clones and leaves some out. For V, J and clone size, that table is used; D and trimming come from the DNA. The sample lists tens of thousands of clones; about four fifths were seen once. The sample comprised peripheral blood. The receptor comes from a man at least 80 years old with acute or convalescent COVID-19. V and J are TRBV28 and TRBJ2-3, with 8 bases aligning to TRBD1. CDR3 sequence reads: CASSLTGAQDTQYF. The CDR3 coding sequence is TGTGCCAGCAGTCTGACAGGGGCTCAAGATACGCAGTATTTT.